Reported below is one T cell receptor beta chain. With V trimmed by 4 bases and J by 3 bases, 8 bases remained unmatched. From germline, CDR1 is SGHVS and CDR2 FNYEAQ. This CDR3 is built from 15 residues. The sample originates from a study of T cell responses to AZD1222 COVID-19 vaccine. Assay used: immunoSEQ multiplex PCR; TCRdb lists only in-frame clones, some missing. This repertoire shows 89,000 or so clones, over 70% found once; its top ten account for 16%. This receptor was obtained from an adult in good health. Sequenced material: peripheral blood, taken on day 0 of AZD1222 vaccination. V is TRBV7-6 and J is TRBJ2-5; 7 bases align to TRBD2. The chain's CDR3 is CASSSPGLRKETQYF. The CDR3 coding sequence is TGTGCCAGCAGCTCCCCGGGACTAAGAAAAGAGACCCAGTACTTC.